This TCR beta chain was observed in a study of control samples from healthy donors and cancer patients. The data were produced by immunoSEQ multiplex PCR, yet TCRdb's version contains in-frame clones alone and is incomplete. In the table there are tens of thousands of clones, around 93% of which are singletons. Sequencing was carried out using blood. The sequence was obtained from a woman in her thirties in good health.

CDR3 sequence: CASSRIGQVEPQHF. The CDR3 DNA follows: TGTGCCAGTAGTCGAATCGGGCAAGTCGAGCCCCAGCATTTT. The genes are TRBV19 and TRBJ1-5; unclear D gene. Trimming removed 5 bases from V and 8 bases from J, with 16 bases in between. CDR3 length equals 14 residues. Germline lookup yields CDR1 LNHDA and CDR2 SQIVND (reference sequence).